This is a list of T cell receptor beta chains from one sample in a study of cytomegalovirus exposure and HLA in healthy donors. Generated by immunoSEQ multiplex PCR, the TCRdb table keeps only in-frame clones and is missing some. Here the sample spans over 200,000 clones, 87% being singletons. Sequenced: PBMCs. Every receptor here comes from a woman aged 18-30 years in good health and CMV-seropositive. The CDR3 runs from the conserved cysteine through the conserved F or W. The listing skips clone size in some rows; elsewhere it reads once, few, many or a size class.

14 | TRBJ2-5 | TRBV9 | many | CASSVTPGGETQYF
16 | TRBJ2-7 | TRBV7-6 | . | CASSPASTGTPYEQYF
15 | TRBJ2-2 | TRBV6-5 | once | CASNGGGEDTGELFF
16 | TRBJ2-1 | TRBV14 | . | CASSFPGASGIGEQFF
14 | TRBJ1-5 | TRBV2 | . | CASKGSGSNQPQHF
15 | TRBJ1-3 | TRBV19 | . | CASSITGTAGNTIYF
15 | TRBJ1-2 | TRBV28 | . | CASSFRDRGPYGYTF
13 | TRBJ1-2 | TRBV18 | . | CASSSRGSDGYTF
16 | TRBJ2-5 | TRBV9 | . | CASNDGGLVDVETQYF
17 | TRBJ2-1 | TRBV6-1 | . | CASSKAIGLAGGREQFF
18 | TRBJ1-1 | TRBV29-1 | . | CSVAGESRQTGQNTEAFF
13 | TRBJ1-1 | TRBV10-1 | . | CASSEGQNTEAFF
15 | TRBJ1-1 | TRBV2 | . | CASILPGQANTEAFF
16 | TRBJ2-5 | TRBV19 | . | CASSIGGDRQASAQYF
18 | TRBJ1-4 | TRBV4-1 | . | CASSQDRQGPTLNEKLFF
15 | TRBJ2-7 | TRBV13 | . | CASSDSGTGHYEQYF
13 | TRBJ1-2 | TRBV2 | . | CASRPHRNYGYTF
18 | TRBJ2-2 | TRBV9 | . | CASTGGTSRIGHTGELFF
16 | TRBJ1-4 | TRBV27 | . | CASSIGVGGLGEKLFF
17 | TRBJ2-3 | TRBV25-1 | . | CASSGPAPSGRTDTQYF
16 | TRBJ1-3 | TRBV29-1 | . | CSVTGTGGLAGNTIYF
13 | TRBJ2-1 | TRBV6-5 | . | CATVGGAGNEQFF
16 | TRBJ2-1 | TRBV5-6 | . | CASSDTDRGKHTEQFF
13 | TRBJ1-5 | TRBV6-1 | few | CASSEALGQPQHF
13 | TRBJ1-1 | TRBV29-1 | . | CSVCDNMNTEAFF
15 | TRBJ2-1 | TRBV19 | . | CASNKRLAGNNEQFF
15 | TRBJ2-2 | TRBV6-5 | . | CASSPGQGDTGELFF
14 | TRBJ1-1 | TRBV5-1 | . | CASSQQGKGTEAFF
18 | TRBJ1-1 | TRBV28 | . | CASSFYSPPLLNSPEAFF
16 | TRBJ2-5 | TRBV10-3 | . | CAISGGNRDKAETQYF
17 | TRBJ2-1 | TRBV4-2 | . | CASSQDPAGGPLHEQFF
15 | TRBJ2-2 | TRBV27 | . | CASSLLAANTGELFF